This T cell receptor beta chain was captured in a study of blood T cell repertoires in COVID-19. In the study overall: Some COVID-19 samples were acute and others convalescent; all came from the United States, Italy and Spain.

Per the original methods: From reference gene primer amplification, estimates of nucleated cell counts were derived. Assay: immunoSEQ multiplex PCR; the TCRdb copy retains only in-frame clones and omits some. The DNA gave D and trimming, while V, J and clone size come from that table. The sample consists of 150,000 to 200,000 clones, around 87% of them appearing once. Germline assignment: CDR1 GTSNPN and CDR2 SVGIG (reference sequence). This CDR3 has 16 amino acids. Trimming pared 0 bases from V and 4 bases from J, leaving 18 bases between. Clinical history reported by participants formed the basis on which cohorts were assigned.

V is TRBV30 and J is TRBJ1-2; possibly TRBD1 for D (6 bases). The sample was PBMCs or T cells enriched from blood (not recorded which). The TCR comes from a woman aged 40 to 55 in a cohort exposed to, infected with or recovered from COVID-19 (not recorded which). The CDR3 reads CAWSVSGGTSTYGYTF. The DNA for the CDR3 is TGTGCCTGGAGTGTTTCGGGAGGGACAAGCACCTATGGCTACACCTTC.